A selection of T cell receptor beta chains follows, all from one sample in a study of T cells in Graves' hyperthyroidism and ophthalmopathy. TCRdb reanalysed the multiplex PCR reads using MiXCR and keeps one entry per CDR3 protein. Seen here are approximately 300,000 distinct CDR3 sequences, more than 15% observed once, and the top ten hold approximately 60%. Sequenced sample: blood. The receptor source for this set is an older woman with Graves' ophthalmopathy. CDR3s leave out the opening cysteine and the closing phenylalanine or tryptophan. The order of the fields is D gene, V gene, CDR3 length, CDR3 protein. D genes are given only for firm matches.

TRBD1,TRBV5-1,13,ASSLAGTGTGELF
.,TRBV9,14,ASSIASGGESYGYT
.,TRBV10-3,11,AITSDLAGELF
TRBD1,TRBV2,12,ASRGDSLNEKLF
.,TRBV2,13,ASSARQMWADTQY
.,TRBV20-1,12,SARSNSNPNEQF
TRBD1,TRBV4-1,11,ASSERDRGKQY
.,TRBV3-1,10,ASSQDGETQY
TRBD2,TRBV3-1,13,ASSRTSGSSYEQY
.,TRBV12-3/TRBV12-4,12,ASSKRTVNYGYT
.,TRBV12-5,15,ASGYTQGNSGANVLT
TRBD2,TRBV5-4,14,ASNPGLAGVFREQF
TRBD1,TRBV5-1,13,ASSFRQGSTDTQY
.,TRBV19,13,ASSLTASDGDEQF
.,TRBV9,12,ASSVGGGRYEQY
TRBD2,TRBV5-4,13,ASSWTSGRTNEQF
.,TRBV7-8,11,ASSSTTGQPQH
TRBD2,TRBV2,13,ATTTVAGAKGELF
TRBD1,TRBV28,13,ASSPNRGRGEGYT
.,TRBV7-6,13,ASSPGWAEPTEAF
.,TRBV6-2/TRBV6-3,18,ASSLLIQRIYSSGANVLT
TRBD1,TRBV7-2,14,ASSLEETGAGNTIY
.,TRBV20-1,13,SARDLRVRDTEAF
.,TRBV28,14,ASSSPGTLSTDTQY
TRBD1,TRBV20-1,13,SARGDRGRNSPLH
TRBD2,TRBV9,13,ASSVEAGGGDTQY
.,TRBV7-9,15,ASSSVVVVLGQETQY
.,TRBV20-1,15,SAGPDVGRFEATEAF
.,TRBV19,11,ASSIKGREPQH
.,TRBV6-6,14,ASSYSSGMANEKLF
TRBD1,TRBV7-2,14,ASSTPPGGLNTEAF
TRBD2,TRBV20-1,18,SARDPRTRLDIKNTGELF
.,TRBV5-1,11,ASSLTPEYEQY
TRBD1,TRBV12-3/TRBV12-4,14,ASSFRQGAVKQPQH
TRBD1,TRBV20-1,11,SAPWTGGDGYT
TRBD1,TRBV12-3/TRBV12-4,14,ASSLAPGQGNEKLF